The next 13 T cell receptor beta chains were all read from a single sample in a study of blood T cell repertoires in COVID-19. The repertoire was sequenced with immunoSEQ multiplex PCR; TCRdb's copy has only in-frame clones and lacks some. The sample has roughly 65,000 clones, about three quarters seen once; the top ten hold under 30%. The specimen sequenced was peripheral blood. These receptors originate from a human donor in a cohort sampled during active COVID-19.

The rearrangement joins TRBV28 to TRBJ2-3; 12 bases map to TRBD2. CDR1 is MDHEN and CDR2 is SYDVKM in the germline V gene. CDR3 size: 19 residues. V gave up 5 bases and J gave up 1 base; unmatched junction bases: 13. CDR3 nucleotide sequence: TGTGCCAGCAGTCCCCCTGGGCTAGCGGGGGGGCCTGGCACAGATACGCAGTATTTT. Translating gives CASSPPGLAGGPGTDTQYF.

In the case of this clone: This may be a read error, as it is one base from a much larger clone. The chain employs TRBV10-2 and TRBJ1-1; the match to TRBD1 covers 12 bases. V gave up 5 bases and J gave up 4 bases; unmatched junction bases: 2. The CDR3 covers 14 residues. In germline, CDR1 is WSHSY, CDR2 SAAADI. The CDR3 here is CASSWDRGLTEAFF. CDR3 DNA sequence: TGCGCCAGCAGTTGGGACAGGGGGCTCACTGAAGCTTTCTTT.

The chain recombines TRBV3-1 (or the pseudogene TRBV3-2) with TRBJ2-1; perhaps TRBD1 as D (6 bases). V was pared by 1 base and J by 8 bases, with 21 bases between. The germline gives CDR1 LGHDT, CDR2 YNNKEL (reference sequence). The CDR3 runs 17 residues. The CDR3: CASSQVPGLGDNDEQFF. The CDR3 region has the DNA TGTGCCAGCAGCCAAGTCCCTGGACTTGGGGACAATGATGAGCAGTTCTTC.

This chain joins TRBV6-5 and TRBJ2-5; the D is unclear. The V end was cut by 4 bases, the J end by 0 bases, with 6 bases between. The germline CDR1 and CDR2 sequences are MNHEY and SVGAGI. The CDR3 sequence is 13 residues long. DNA of the CDR3: TGTGCCAGCAGTTCAGACTACCAAGAGACCCAGTACTTC. Its translation: CASSSDYQETQYF.

The chain couples TRBV7-2 to TRBJ2-6; TRBD1 might be the D (6 bases). CDR1 is SGHTA, CDR2 FQGNSA, per germline. The CDR3 loop spans 16 amino acids. The V end lost 2 bases, the J end lost 3 bases, and 11 bases lay between the germline ends. Here the CDR3 reads CASSLTGPGGANVLTF. DNA for the CDR3: TGTGCCAGCAGCTTAACAGGGCCCGGTGGGGCCAACGTCCTGACTTTC.

The V gene is TRBV18, the J gene TRBJ2-3; D is unclear. Germline V gives CDR1 KGHSH, CDR2 LQKENI. The length of the CDR3 is 14 residues. V was shortened by 0 bases and J by 6 bases, with 10 bases between the two germline ends. The CDR3 nucleotides are TGTGCCAGCTCACCACCGGGCCTGCTCGATACGCAGTATTTT. Amino acids: CASSPPGLLDTQYF.

The chain combines TRBV2 with TRBJ1-6, with D possibly being TRBD1 (5 bases). This CDR3 is built from 16 residues. The germline V gene encodes CDR1 SNHLY and CDR2 FYNNEI. The V end lost 2 bases, the J end lost 7 bases, and 15 bases lay between the germline ends. The CDR3 region is CASSERSGQRNSPLHF. The CDR3 region has the DNA TGTGCCAGCAGTGAAAGGTCAGGGCAGAGAAATTCACCCCTCCACTTT. Complete variable domain (other parts from reference TRBV2 and TRBJ1-6): EPEVTQTPSHQVTQMGQEVILRCVPISNHLYFYWYRQILGQKVEFLVSFYNNEISEKSEIFDDQFSVERPDGSNFTLKIRSTKLEDSAMYFCASSERSGQRNSPLHFGNGTRLTVT.

This chain joins TRBV28 and TRBJ2-4; D is perhaps TRBD1 (5 bases). V was shortened by 1 base and J by 0 bases, with 13 bases between the two germline ends. CDR1 and CDR2 from the germline V gene are MDHEN and SYDVKM. The CDR3 sequence is 17 residues long. The CDR3 loop reads CASSLYGQGLAKNIQYF. CDR3 nucleotides: TGTGCCAGCAGTTTATACGGGCAGGGCCTAGCCAAAAACATTCAGTACTTC.

The V and J genes are TRBV11-3 and TRBJ2-3; 7 bases line up with TRBD1. The CDR3 sequence is 16 residues long. The ends lost 3 bases at V and 0 bases at J; junction bases unmatched: 6. Germline V lookup: CDR1 SGHNT, CDR2 YENEEA. CDR3: CASSFGRGSSTDTQYF. For the CDR3, the DNA is TGTGCCAGCAGCTTCGGCAGGGGGAGTAGCACAGATACGCAGTATTTT.

The chain is built from TRBV24-1 and TRBJ2-7, with D uncertain. The CDR3 length is 15 residues. Germline V lookup: CDR1 KGHDR, CDR2 SFDVKD. V was shortened by 5 bases and J by 0 bases, with 13 bases between the two germline ends. DNA for the CDR3: TGTGCCACCAGTGGGTGGCAAAGGAGCTCCTACGAGCAGTACTTC. As protein: CATSGWQRSSYEQYF.

The rearrangement uses TRBV6-5 and TRBJ2-1; 12 bases are shared with TRBD2. This CDR3 has 14 amino acids. V trimming: 6 bases; J trimming: 9 bases; junction bases outside the gene matches: 6. Germline lookup yields CDR1 MNHEY and CDR2 SVGAGI. CDR3 protein: CASRASGGAGEQFF. The DNA of the CDR3 is TGTGCCAGCAGAGCTAGCGGGGGGGCCGGTGAGCAGTTCTTC.

The V call is TRBV9, the J call TRBJ2-2; D call uncertain. CDR3 size: 15 residues. CDR1 is SGDLS and CDR2 is YYNGEE in the germline V gene. Trimming left V 0 bases short and J 1 base short, with 7 bases between. Here the CDR3 reads CASSVGAGNTGELFF. The CDR3 coding sequence is TGTGCCAGCAGCGTAGGGGCAGGGAACACCGGGGAGCTGTTTTTT.

The V gene is TRBV5-1, the J gene TRBJ2-7, with 10 bases lining up with TRBD1. V was clipped by 5 bases and J by 3 bases; unmatched bases: 5. This CDR3 spans 14 amino acids. The germline V gene encodes CDR1 SGHRS and CDR2 YFSETQ. CDR3 nucleotide sequence: TGCGCCAGCAGATGGGGACAGGGGAACTACGAGCAGTACTTC. This sequence encodes CASRWGQGNYEQYF.